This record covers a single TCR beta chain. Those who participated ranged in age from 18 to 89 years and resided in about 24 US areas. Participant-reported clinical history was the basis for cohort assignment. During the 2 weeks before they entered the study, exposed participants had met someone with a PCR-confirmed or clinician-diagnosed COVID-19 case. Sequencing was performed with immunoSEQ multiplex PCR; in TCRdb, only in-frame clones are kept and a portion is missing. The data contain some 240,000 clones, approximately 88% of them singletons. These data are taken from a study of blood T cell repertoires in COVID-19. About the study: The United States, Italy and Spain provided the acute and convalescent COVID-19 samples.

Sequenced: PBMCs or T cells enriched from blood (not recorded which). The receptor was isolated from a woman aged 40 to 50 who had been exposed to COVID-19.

The chain's CDR3 is CASSATGGGNEKLFF. The CDR3 nucleotides are TGTGCCAGCAGTGCGACAGGGGGCGGGAATGAAAAACTGTTTTTT. This rearrangement joins TRBV2 to TRBJ1-4, with 10 bases that match TRBD1. V was pared by 4 bases and J by 5 bases, with 4 bases of the junction left unmatched. Germline V gene sequence: CDR1 SNHLY, CDR2 FYNNEI. The CDR3 is 15 amino acids.